This T cell receptor beta chain originates from a study of cytomegalovirus exposure and HLA in healthy donors. Findings and limits, study-wide: TRBV6-2, TRBV6-3 and some other V segments were unresolvable in 87-base-pair reads. Earlier analysis yielded a pattern in which most TCR beta V segments were productive about 87% or about 30% of the time.

The V end lost 2 bases, the J end lost 9 bases, and 20 bases lay between the germline ends. Germline V CDR1 and CDR2: PRHDT, FYEKMQ (reference sequence). The CDR3 has 16 amino acids. About this clone itself: Its specificity is unknown.

PCR was performed using 60 Vbeta and 13 Jbeta primers. The table came from immunoSEQ multiplex PCR; TCRdb's copy has only in-frame clones and leaves some out. This sample has roughly 97,000 clones; approximately 80% occur once, and the top ten carry 5% to 6.5%. The receptor was isolated from a woman under 30 in good health and CMV-seropositive. J is TRBJ2-1 and V is TRBV13, with D possibly being TRBD2 (5 bases). The sample taken for sequencing was PBMCs. CDR3 sequence: CASSLRYSLGVVEQFF. Written as DNA, the CDR3 is TGTGCCAGCAGCTTAAGGTATTCGCTGGGAGTCGTTGAGCAGTTCTTC.